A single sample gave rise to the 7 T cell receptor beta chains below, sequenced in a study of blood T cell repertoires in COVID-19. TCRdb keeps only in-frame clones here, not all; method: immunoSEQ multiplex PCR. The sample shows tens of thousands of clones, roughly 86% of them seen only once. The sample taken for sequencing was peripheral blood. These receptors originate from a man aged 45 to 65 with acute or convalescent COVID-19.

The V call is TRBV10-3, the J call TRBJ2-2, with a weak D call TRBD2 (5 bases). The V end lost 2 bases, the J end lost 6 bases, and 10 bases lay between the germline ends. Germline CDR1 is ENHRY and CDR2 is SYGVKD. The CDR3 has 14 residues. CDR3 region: CAISERTHAGELFF. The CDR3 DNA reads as TGTGCCATCAGTGAGCGGACTCACGCCGGGGAGCTGTTTTTT.

CDR3 residues: CASRDKTDRPYEQYF. The CDR3 DNA sequence: TGTGCCAGCAGAGACAAAACGGACAGGCCCTACGAGCAGTACTTC. This rearrangement joins TRBV6-5 to TRBJ2-7, with TRBD1 identical over 7 bases. The V and J ends lost 6 bases and 2 bases, in that order; junction bases with no gene match: 10. In germline, CDR1 is MNHEY, CDR2 SVGAGI. This CDR3 region has 15 residues.

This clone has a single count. CDR3 sequence reads: CSAEQVDGYTF. CDR3 bases: TGCAGTGCTGAACAGGTCGATGGCTACACCTTC. The rearrangement links TRBV20-1 to TRBJ1-2; possibly TRBD1 for D (5 bases). CDR1 and CDR2 from the germline V gene are DFQATT and SNEGSKA (reference sequence). Trimming took off 5 bases at V and 6 bases at J, with 10 bases between the two ends. This CDR3 has 11 residues.

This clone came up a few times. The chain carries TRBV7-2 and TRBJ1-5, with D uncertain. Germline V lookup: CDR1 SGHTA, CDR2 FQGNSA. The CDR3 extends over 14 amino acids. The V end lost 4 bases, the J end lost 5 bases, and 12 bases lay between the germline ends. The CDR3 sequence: CASSSDSPYQPQHF. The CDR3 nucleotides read TGTGCCAGCAGCTCGGACTCGCCTTATCAGCCCCAGCATTTT.

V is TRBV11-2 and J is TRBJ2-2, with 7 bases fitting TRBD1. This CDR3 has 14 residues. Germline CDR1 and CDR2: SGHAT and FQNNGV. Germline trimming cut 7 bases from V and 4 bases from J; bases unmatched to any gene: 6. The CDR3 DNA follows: TGTGCCAGCACCAAACAGGGGATCACCGGGGAGCTGTTTTTT. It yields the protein CASTKQGITGELFF.

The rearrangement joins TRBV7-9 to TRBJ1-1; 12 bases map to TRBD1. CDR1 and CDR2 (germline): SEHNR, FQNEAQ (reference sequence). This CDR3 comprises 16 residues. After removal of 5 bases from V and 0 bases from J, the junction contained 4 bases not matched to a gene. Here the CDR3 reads CASSGGTGGLNTEAFF. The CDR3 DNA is TGTGCCAGCAGCGGAGGGACAGGGGGCTTGAACACTGAAGCTTTCTTT. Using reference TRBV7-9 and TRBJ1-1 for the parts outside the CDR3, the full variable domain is DTGVSQNPRHKITKRGQNVTFRCDPISEHNRLYWYRQTLGQGPEFLTYFQNEAQLEKSRLLSDRFSAERPKGSFSTLEIQRTEQGDSAMYLCASSGGTGGLNTEAFFGQGTRLTVV.

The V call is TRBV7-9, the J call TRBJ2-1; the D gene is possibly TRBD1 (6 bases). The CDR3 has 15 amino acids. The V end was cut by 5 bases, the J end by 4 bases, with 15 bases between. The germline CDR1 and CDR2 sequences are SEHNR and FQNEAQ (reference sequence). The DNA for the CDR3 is TGTGCCAGCAGCCCACGGCAGGACAGATACAATGAGCAGTTCTTC. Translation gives CASSPRQDRYNEQFF.